The rows below give T cell receptor beta chains drawn from one sample of a study of cytomegalovirus exposure and HLA in healthy donors. Clones were read by immunoSEQ multiplex PCR, and TCRdb kept only the in-frame ones, dropping some. This repertoire shows hundreds of thousands of clones, about 80% found once; its top ten account for around 2.9%. The source material was PBMCs. All receptors come from a woman aged 55-69 years in good health and CMV-seropositive. Both conserved end residues are part of each CDR3. Each record gives: D gene, J gene, CDR3 length, V gene, clone size, CDR3 protein, CDR3 DNA. A D gene is named only where the DNA matches it firmly. Rows give clone size only sometimes, using once, few, many, or a class for an expanded clone.

TRBD1 | TRBJ1-1 | 13 | TRBV10-1 | NA | CATKDRGHTEAFF | TGCGCCACTAAGGACAGGGGACACACTGAAGCTTTCTTT
TRBD2 | TRBJ2-7 | 15 | TRBV18 | few | CASSPRSGGADEQYF | TGTGCCAGCTCACCACGCAGCGGGGGGGCCGACGAGCAGTACTTC
TRBD1 | TRBJ2-2 | 13 | TRBV10-1 | NA | CATRQGAAGELFF | TGCGCCACTAGACAGGGGGCGGCCGGGGAGCTGTTTTTT
TRBD1 | TRBJ1-1 | 16 | TRBV7-9 | NA | CASSRGTGRMNTEAFF | TGTGCCAGCAGCCGCGGGACAGGGAGGATGAACACTGAAGCTTTCTTT
NA | TRBJ2-3 | 12 | TRBV2 | NA | CASSDRTDTQYF | TGTGCCAGCAGTGACAGGACAGATACGCAGTATTTT
NA | TRBJ1-6 | 15 | TRBV28 | NA | CASSLGTGPNSPLHF | TGTGCCAGCAGTTTAGGTACGGGTCCAAATTCACCCCTCCACTTT
TRBD2 | TRBJ2-4 | 20 | TRBV6-4 | NA | CASSDSASGPNKLAKNIQYF | TGTGCCAGCAGTGACTCGGCTAGCGGGCCAAACAAGCTAGCCAAAAACATTCAGTACTTC
TRBD1 | TRBJ1-6 | 15 | TRBV7-9 | NA | CSSSQRQGIGSPLHF | TGTTCCAGCAGCCAGAGACAGGGTATAGGGTCACCCCTCCACTTT
TRBD1 | TRBJ2-3 | 14 | TRBV19 | NA | CASSLGQGTDTQYF | TGTGCCAGTAGTCTTGGACAGGGCACAGATACGCAGTATTTT
TRBD2 | TRBJ2-2 | 15 | TRBV5-1 | NA | CASRRLAGDTGELFF | TGCGCCAGCAGAAGACTAGCGGGGGACACCGGGGAGCTGTTTTTT
NA | TRBJ2-7 | 14 | TRBV7-9 | NA | CASSPGPGEYEQYF | TGTGCCAGCAGCCCCGGGCCGGGGGAATACGAGCAGTACTTC
NA | TRBJ2-1 | 17 | TRBV4-3 | NA | CASSQDQGGGGPREQFF | TGCGCCAGCAGCCAAGATCAGGGTGGGGGGGGGCCTCGGGAGCAGTTCTTC
TRBD1 | TRBJ1-2 | 13 | TRBV6-1 | NA | CASSPDREYGYTF | TGTGCCAGCAGTCCGGACAGGGAATATGGCTACACCTTC
NA | TRBJ2-5 | 12 | TRBV7-7 | NA | CAAGQGGETQYF | TGTGCCGCCGGGCAGGGGGGAGAGACCCAGTACTTC
NA | TRBJ2-1 | 13 | TRBV19 | NA | CASSKQQRDEQFF | TGTGCCAGTAGTAAACAGCAGCGGGATGAGCAGTTCTTC
NA | TRBJ2-3 | 12 | TRBV29-1 | NA | CSATNPGRAQYF | TGCAGCGCAACTAACCCCGGGCGGGCGCAGTATTTT
TRBD1 | TRBJ2-7 | 13 | TRBV7-2 | NA | CASSSQGALEQYF | TGTGCCAGCAGTTCACAGGGGGCCCTCGAGCAGTACTTC
TRBD1 | TRBJ2-5 | 16 | TRBV9 | NA | CASSRSPDRGRETQYF | TGTGCCAGCAGCCGGAGTCCCGACAGGGGGAGAGAGACCCAGTACTTC
NA | TRBJ1-2 | 13 | TRBV5-1 | NA | CASSLDGAYGYTF | TGCGCCAGCAGCTTGGACGGAGCCTATGGCTACACCTTC
TRBD2 | TRBJ2-7 | 15 | TRBV2 | NA | CASTLTSGGTYEQYF | TGTGCCAGCACCTTGACTAGCGGGGGCACCTACGAGCAGTACTTC
TRBD1 | TRBJ1-1 | 14 | TRBV2 | NA | CASSDRTGNTEAFF | TGTGCCAGCAGTGACCGGACAGGGAACACTGAAGCTTTCTTT
NA | TRBJ2-5 | 14 | TRBV5-1 | few | CASSFSPGMETQYF | TGCGCCAGCAGCTTCTCCCCCGGGATGGAGACCCAGTACTTC
NA | TRBJ2-7 | 13 | TRBV7-9 | once | CASSSAGQGGQYF | TGTGCCAGCAGCTCAGCGGGCCAAGGAGGGCAGTACTTC
TRBD1 | TRBJ1-2 | 14 | TRBV7-9 | NA | CAAPIRDRVNGYTF | TGTGCAGCGCCTATCCGGGACAGGGTAAATGGCTACACCTTC
TRBD1 | TRBJ1-4 | 14 | TRBV25-1 | NA | CASSETGGKEKLFF | TGTGCCAGCAGCGAGACAGGGGGCAAGGAAAAACTGTTTTTT
TRBD2 | TRBJ2-3 | 17 | TRBV9 | once | CASSPRGGGAGTDTQYF | TGTGCCAGCAGTCCTAGAGGCGGGGGGGCTGGCACAGATACGCAGTATTTT
TRBD1 | TRBJ1-2 | 17 | TRBV5-1 | NA | CASSLETGGSHYYGYTF | TGCGCCAGCAGCTTGGAGACAGGGGGGTCCCACTACTATGGCTACACCTTC
TRBD1 | TRBJ1-5 | 15 | TRBV5-1 | NA | CASSPETGRGQPQHF | TGCGCCAGCAGCCCGGAGACAGGGAGAGGCCAGCCCCAGCATTTT
TRBD1 | TRBJ1-5 | 20 | TRBV5-8 | few | CASSLERGTGGSLGNQPQHF | TGTGCCAGCAGCTTGGAGAGGGGGACAGGGGGCTCTCTGGGCAATCAGCCCCAGCATTTT
NA | TRBJ2-3 | 15 | TRBV7-3 | NA | CASSPGALGTDTQYF | TGTGCCAGCAGCCCAGGGGCCTTAGGCACAGATACGCAGTATTTT
NA | TRBJ2-2 | 15 | TRBV18 | NA | CASSPVEENTGELFF | TGTGCCAGCTCACCGGTGGAGGAGAACACCGGGGAGCTGTTTTTT
TRBD1 | TRBJ2-7 | 15 | TRBV18 | NA | CASSPQGASYDEQYF | TGTGCCAGCTCACCCCAGGGGGCTAGCTATGACGAGCAGTACTTC
TRBD1 | TRBJ2-7 | 15 | TRBV27 | NA | CASSPQGTGAYEQYF | TGTGCCAGCAGTCCCCAGGGGACAGGGGCCTACGAGCAGTACTTC
TRBD1 | TRBJ2-5 | 14 | TRBV4-1 | NA | CASSLKHRGREQYF | TGCGCCAGCAGCCTGAAGCACAGGGGGCGGGAGCAGTACTTC
TRBD2 | TRBJ2-3 | 17 | TRBV7-6 | NA | CASSLVNSGTSTDTQYF | TGTGCCAGCAGCTTAGTAAATAGCGGGACTAGCACAGATACGCAGTATTTT
NA | TRBJ1-1 | 13 | TRBV2 | few | CASSDVANTEAFF | TGTGCCAGCAGTGATGTGGCGAACACTGAAGCTTTCTTT
TRBD2 | TRBJ2-1 | 13 | TRBV10-3 | few | CAIKAGGYNEQFF | TGTGCCATCAAGGCGGGGGGTTACAATGAGCAGTTCTTC
TRBD1 | TRBJ1-1 | 13 | TRBV9 | NA | CASRQGADTEAFF | TGTGCCAGCAGACAGGGGGCGGACACTGAAGCTTTCTTT
NA | TRBJ2-7 | 14 | TRBV6-1 | NA | CASRYGRSVYEQYF | TGTGCCAGCAGATACGGGAGATCCGTCTACGAGCAGTACTTC
TRBD2 | TRBJ2-1 | 15 | TRBV5-1 | NA | CASSSGTSGNRRSFF | TGCGCCAGCAGCTCGGGGACTAGCGGGAATCGACGCAGCTTCTTC
NA | TRBJ1-1 | 15 | TRBV5-1 | NA | CASSLALRASAEAFF | TGCGCCAGCAGCTTGGCTTTGAGGGCGAGTGCTGAAGCTTTCTTT
TRBD2 | TRBJ2-7 | 13 | TRBV6-6 | NA | CASSRGGAGEQYF | TGTGCCAGCAGCCGGGGGGGGGCGGGCGAGCAGTACTTC
TRBD2 | TRBJ2-3 | 14 | TRBV5-1 | NA | CASTRGGSTDTQYF | TGCGCCAGCACCCGGGGGGGAAGCACAGATACGCAGTATTTT
TRBD1 | TRBJ2-5 | 16 | TRBV5-1 | NA | CASSTGGQGAWETQYF | TGCGCCAGCAGCACGGGAGGACAGGGGGCTTGGGAGACCCAGTACTTC
TRBD2 | TRBJ2-1 | 15 | TRBV19 | NA | CASSITGTSVNEQFF | TGTGCCAGTAGTATTACCGGGACTAGCGTGAATGAGCAGTTCTTC
TRBD1 | TRBJ2-7 | 14 | TRBV13 | once | CASSTLTGFYEQYF | TGTGCCAGCAGCACCCTGACAGGGTTCTACGAGCAGTACTTC
NA | TRBJ1-5 | 15 | TRBV9 | NA | CASSVGHLSNQPQHF | TGTGCCAGCAGCGTAGGACACCTTAGCAATCAGCCCCAGCATTTT
TRBD2 | TRBJ2-1 | 16 | TRBV9 | NA | CASSVAPSGGYNEQFF | TGTGCCAGCAGCGTAGCCCCTAGCGGGGGCTACAATGAGCAGTTCTTC
NA | TRBJ1-1 | 14 | TRBV18 | NA | CASSPPSVYTEAFF | TGTGCCAGCTCACCACCGTCGGTTTACACTGAAGCTTTCTTT
TRBD2 | TRBJ2-3 | 15 | TRBV7-3 | few | CASSLGGGAADTQYF | TGTGCCAGCAGCTTGGGCGGGGGGGCTGCAGATACGCAGTATTTT